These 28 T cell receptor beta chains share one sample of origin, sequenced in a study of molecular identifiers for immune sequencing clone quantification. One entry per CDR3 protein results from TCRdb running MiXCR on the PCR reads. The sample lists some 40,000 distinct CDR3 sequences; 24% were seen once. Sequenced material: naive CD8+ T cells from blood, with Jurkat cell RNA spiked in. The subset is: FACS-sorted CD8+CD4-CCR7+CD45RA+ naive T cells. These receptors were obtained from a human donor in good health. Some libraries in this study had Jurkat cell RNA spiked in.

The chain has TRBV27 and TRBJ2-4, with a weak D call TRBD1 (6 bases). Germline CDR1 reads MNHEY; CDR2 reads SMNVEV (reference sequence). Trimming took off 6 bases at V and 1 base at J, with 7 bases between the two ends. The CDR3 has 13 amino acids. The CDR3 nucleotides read TGTGCCAGCAGCCAGGGGGCCAAAAACATTCAGTACTTC. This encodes CASSQGAKNIQYF.

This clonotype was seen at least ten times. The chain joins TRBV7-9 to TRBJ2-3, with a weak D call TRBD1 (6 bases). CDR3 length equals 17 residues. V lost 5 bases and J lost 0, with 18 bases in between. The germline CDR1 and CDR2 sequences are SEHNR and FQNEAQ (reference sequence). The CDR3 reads CASSPPSGQLSTDTQYF. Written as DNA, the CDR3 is TGTGCCAGCAGCCCACCGTCAGGACAGCTTAGCACAGATACGCAGTATTTT. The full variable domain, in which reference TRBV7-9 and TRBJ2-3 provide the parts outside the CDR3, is DTGVSQNPRHKITKRGQNVTFRCDPISEHNRLYWYRQTLGQGPEFLTYFQNEAQLEKSRLLSDRFSAERPKGSFSTLEIQRTEQGDSAMYLCASSPPSGQLSTDTQYFGPGTRLTVL.

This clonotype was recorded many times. CDR3 sequence (DNA): TGCAGCGTTGCGGCAGGCACCGGGGAGCTGTTTTTT. Protein: CSVAAGTGELFF. The chain uses TRBV29-1 and TRBJ2-2, with D hard to call. V lost 4 bases and J lost 4, with 7 bases in between. This CDR3 is 12 amino acids long. In germline, CDR1 is SQVTM, CDR2 ANQGSEA.

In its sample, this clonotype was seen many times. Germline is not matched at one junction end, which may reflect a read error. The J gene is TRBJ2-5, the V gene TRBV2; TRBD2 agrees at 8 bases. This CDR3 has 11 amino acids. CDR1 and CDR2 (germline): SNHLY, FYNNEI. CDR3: CASSAGGPFHF. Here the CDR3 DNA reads TGTGCCAGCAGTGCGGGGGGGCCTTTCCACTTC. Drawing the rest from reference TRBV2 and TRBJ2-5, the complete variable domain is EPEVTQTPSHQVTQMGQEVILRCVPISNHLYFYWYRQILGQKVEFLVSFYNNEISEKSEIFDDQFSVERPDGSNFTLKIRSTKLEDSAMYFCASSAGGPFHFGPGTRLLVL.

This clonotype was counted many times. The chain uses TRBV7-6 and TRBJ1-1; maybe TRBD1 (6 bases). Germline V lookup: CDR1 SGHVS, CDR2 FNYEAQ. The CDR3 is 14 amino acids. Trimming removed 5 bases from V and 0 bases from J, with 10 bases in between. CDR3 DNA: TGTGCCAGCAGCCCTGGACAGCTGAACACTGAAGCTTTCTTT. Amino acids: CASSPGQLNTEAFF.

The CDR3 region is CASLGTSTYNEQFF. The CDR3 DNA reads TGCGCCAGCCTGGGGACTAGCACCTACAATGAGCAGTTCTTC. V is TRBV10-2 and J is TRBJ2-1, with 9 positions matching TRBD2. CDR1 and CDR2 from the germline V gene are WSHSY and SAAADI. This CDR3 comprises 14 residues. Trimming removed 8 bases from V and 2 bases from J; junction bases left unmatched: 4.

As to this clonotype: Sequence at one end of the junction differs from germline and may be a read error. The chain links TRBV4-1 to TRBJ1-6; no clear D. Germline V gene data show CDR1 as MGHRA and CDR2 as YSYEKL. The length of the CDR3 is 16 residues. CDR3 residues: CASRQEGPGWNSPLHF. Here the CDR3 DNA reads TGCGCCAGCCGCCAAGAAGGGCCCGGGTGGAATTCACCCCTCCACTTT.

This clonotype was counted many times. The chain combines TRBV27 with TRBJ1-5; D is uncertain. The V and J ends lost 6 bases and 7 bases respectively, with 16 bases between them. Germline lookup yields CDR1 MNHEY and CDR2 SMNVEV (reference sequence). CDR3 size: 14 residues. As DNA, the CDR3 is TGTGCCAGCAGACCTCTCCGGGTTTCACAGCCCCAGCATTTT. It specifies CASRPLRVSQPQHF.

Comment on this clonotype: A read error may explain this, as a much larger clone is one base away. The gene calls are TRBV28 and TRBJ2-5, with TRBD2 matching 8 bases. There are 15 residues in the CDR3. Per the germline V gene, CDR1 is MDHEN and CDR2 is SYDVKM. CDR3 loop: CASSISGSGQVTQYF. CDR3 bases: TGTGCCAGCAGTATAAGCGGGAGTGGGCAAGTGACCCAGTACTTC. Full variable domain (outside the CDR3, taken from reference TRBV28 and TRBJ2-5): DVKVTQSSRYLVKRTGEKVFLECVQDMDHENMFWYRQDPGLGLRLIYFSYDVKMKEKGDIPEGYSVSREKKERFSLILESASTNQTSMYLCASSISGSGQVTQYFGPGTRLLVL.

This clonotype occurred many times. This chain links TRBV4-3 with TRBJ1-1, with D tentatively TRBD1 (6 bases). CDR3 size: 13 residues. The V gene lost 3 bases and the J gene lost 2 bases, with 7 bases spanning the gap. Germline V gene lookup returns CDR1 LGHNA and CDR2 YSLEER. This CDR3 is CASSQDRNTEAFF. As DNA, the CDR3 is TGCGCCAGCAGCCAGGACAGAAACACTGAAGCTTTCTTT.

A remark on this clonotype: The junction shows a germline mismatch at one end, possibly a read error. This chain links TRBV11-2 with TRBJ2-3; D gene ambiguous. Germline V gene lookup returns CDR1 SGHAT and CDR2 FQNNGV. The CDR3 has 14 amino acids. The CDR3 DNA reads TGTGTCAGCAGCCTTTCCCCCTTTCCAGATACGCAGTATTTT. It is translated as CVSSLSPFPDTQYF.

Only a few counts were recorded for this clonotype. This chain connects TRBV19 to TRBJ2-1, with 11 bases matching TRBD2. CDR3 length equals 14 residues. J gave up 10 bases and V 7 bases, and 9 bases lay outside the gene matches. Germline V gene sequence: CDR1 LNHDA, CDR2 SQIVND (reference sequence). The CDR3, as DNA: TGTGCCAGTATGGTGGGACTAGCGGCCTTAGAGCAGTTCTTC. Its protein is CASMVGLAALEQFF.

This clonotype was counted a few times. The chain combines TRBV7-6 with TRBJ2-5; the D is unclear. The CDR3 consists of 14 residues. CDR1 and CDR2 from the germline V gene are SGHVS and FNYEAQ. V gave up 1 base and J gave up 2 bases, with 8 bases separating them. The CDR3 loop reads CASSLVTEQETQYF. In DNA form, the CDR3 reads TGTGCCAGCAGCTTAGTGACTGAGCAAGAGACCCAGTACTTC.

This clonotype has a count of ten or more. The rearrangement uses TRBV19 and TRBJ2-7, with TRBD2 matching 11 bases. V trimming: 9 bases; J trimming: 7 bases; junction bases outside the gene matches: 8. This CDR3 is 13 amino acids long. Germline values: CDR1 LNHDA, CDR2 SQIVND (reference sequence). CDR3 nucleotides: TGTGCCAGCTCACTAGCGGGAGAAGATGAGCAGTACTTC. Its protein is CASSLAGEDEQYF. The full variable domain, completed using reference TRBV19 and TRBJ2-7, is DGGITQSPKYLFRKEGQNVTLSCEQNLNHDAMYWYRQDPGQGLRLIYYSQIVNDFQKGDIAEGYSVSREKKESFPLTVTSAQKNPTAFYLCASSLAGEDEQYFGPGTRLTVT.

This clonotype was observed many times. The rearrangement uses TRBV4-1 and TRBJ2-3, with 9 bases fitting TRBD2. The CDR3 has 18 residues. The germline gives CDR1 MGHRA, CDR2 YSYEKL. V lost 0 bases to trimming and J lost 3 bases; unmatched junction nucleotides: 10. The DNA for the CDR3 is TGCGCCAGCAGCCAAGAACCGTGGGCTAGCGGGGTAACAGATACGCAGTATTTT. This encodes CASSQEPWASGVTDTQYF.

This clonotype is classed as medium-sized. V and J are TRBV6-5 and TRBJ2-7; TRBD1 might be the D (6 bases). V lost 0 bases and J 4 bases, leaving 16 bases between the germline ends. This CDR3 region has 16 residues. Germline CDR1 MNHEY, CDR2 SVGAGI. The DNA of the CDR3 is TGTGCCAGCAGTTACTCGAAGTCAGGGGCTAAGTACGAGCAGTACTTC. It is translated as CASSYSKSGAKYEQYF.

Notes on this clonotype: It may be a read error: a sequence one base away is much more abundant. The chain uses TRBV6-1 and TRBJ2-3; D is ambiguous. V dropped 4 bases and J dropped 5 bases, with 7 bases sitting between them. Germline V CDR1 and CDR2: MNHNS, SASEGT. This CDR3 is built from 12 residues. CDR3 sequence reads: CASSGLIDTQYF. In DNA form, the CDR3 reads TGTGCCAGCAGTGGTTTAATAGATACGCAGTATTTT.

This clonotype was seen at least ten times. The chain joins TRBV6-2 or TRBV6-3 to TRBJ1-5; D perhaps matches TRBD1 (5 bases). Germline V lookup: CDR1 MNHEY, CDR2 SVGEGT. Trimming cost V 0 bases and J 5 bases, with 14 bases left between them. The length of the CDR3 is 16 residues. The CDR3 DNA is TGTGCCAGCAGTTACTCGTCGGCAGGGTTAGATCAGCCCCAGCATTTT. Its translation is CASSYSSAGLDQPQHF.

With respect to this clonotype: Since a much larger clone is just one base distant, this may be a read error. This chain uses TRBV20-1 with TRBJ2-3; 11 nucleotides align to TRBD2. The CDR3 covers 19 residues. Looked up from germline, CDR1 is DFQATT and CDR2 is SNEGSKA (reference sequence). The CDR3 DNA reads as TGCAGTGCCCACCCCCCTACTAGCGGGGGAGGTGGGATTGCAGATGCGCAGTATTTT. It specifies CSAHPPTSGGGGIADAQYF.

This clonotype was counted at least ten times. CDR3: CASSPRLILRLAGSLDTQYF. The CDR3 bases are TGTGCCAGCAGTCCCCGACTGATACTAAGGCTAGCGGGGAGCTTAGATACGCAGTATTTT. The genes are TRBV28 and TRBJ2-3; the match to TRBD2 covers 9 bases. Germline CDR1 reads MDHEN; CDR2 reads SYDVKM. The CDR3 has 20 amino acids. J was trimmed by 5 bases and V by 5 bases; bases with no gene match: 23.

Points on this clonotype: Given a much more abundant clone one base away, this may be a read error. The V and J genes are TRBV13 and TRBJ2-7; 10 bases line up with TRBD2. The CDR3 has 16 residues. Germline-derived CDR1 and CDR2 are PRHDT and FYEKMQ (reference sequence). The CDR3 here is CASSFPTSGRTYERYF. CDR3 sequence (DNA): TGTGCCAGCAGCTTCCCGACTAGCGGGCGCACCTACGAGCGGTACTTC.

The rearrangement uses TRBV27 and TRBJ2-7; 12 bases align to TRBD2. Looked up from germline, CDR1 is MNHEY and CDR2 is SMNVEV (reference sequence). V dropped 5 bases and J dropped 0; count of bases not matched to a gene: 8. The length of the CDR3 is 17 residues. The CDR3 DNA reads TGTGCCAGCAGTAGTCTAGCGGGAGGGCAAGGCTCCTACGAGCAGTACTTC. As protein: CASSSLAGGQGSYEQYF.

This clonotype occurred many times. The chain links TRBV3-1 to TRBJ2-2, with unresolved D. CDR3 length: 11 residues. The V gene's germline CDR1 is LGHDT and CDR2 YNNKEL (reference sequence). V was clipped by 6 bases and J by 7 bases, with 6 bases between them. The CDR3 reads CASSAFGELFF. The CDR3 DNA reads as TGTGCCAGCAGTGCATTCGGGGAGCTGTTTTTT. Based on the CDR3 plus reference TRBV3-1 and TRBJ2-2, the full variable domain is DTAVSQTPKYLVTQMGNDKSIKCEQNLGHDTMYWYKQDSKKFLKIMFSYNNKELIINETVPNRFSPKSPDKAHLNLHINSLELGDSAVYFCASSAFGELFFGEGSRLTVL.

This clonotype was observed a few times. The CDR3 is CASSLPEGRETQYF. CDR3 coding DNA: TGTGCCAGCAGCCTCCCGGAGGGACGGGAGACCCAGTACTTC. This chain connects TRBV3-1 to TRBJ2-5; a possible D gene is TRBD2 (6 bases). Germline V lookup: CDR1 LGHDT, CDR2 YNNKEL (reference sequence). Trimming pared 4 bases from V and 5 bases from J, leaving 14 bases between. This CDR3 has 14 residues.

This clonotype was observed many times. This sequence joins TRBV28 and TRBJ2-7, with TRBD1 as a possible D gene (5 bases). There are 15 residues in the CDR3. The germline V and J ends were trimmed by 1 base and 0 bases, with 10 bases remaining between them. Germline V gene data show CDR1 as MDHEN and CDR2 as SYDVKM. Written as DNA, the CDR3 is TGTGCCAGCAGTTTATCGGCAGGGTACTCCTACGAGCAGTACTTC. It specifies CASSLSAGYSYEQYF.

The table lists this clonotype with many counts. CDR3: CASSLETSGRNEQYF. The CDR3 nucleotides read TGTGCCAGCAGCCTTGAGACTAGCGGGAGGAACGAGCAGTACTTC. V gene TRBV6-6 combines with J gene TRBJ2-7, with TRBD2 identical over 13 bases. Germline values: CDR1 MNHNY, CDR2 SVGAGI (reference sequence). The CDR3 consists of 15 residues. V was pared by 6 bases and J by 5 bases, with 7 bases of the junction left unmatched.

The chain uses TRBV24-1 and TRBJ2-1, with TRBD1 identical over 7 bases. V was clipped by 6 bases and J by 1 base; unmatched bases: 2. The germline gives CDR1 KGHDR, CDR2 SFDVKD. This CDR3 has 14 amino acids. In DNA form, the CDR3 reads TGTGCCACCAGTAGGACAGGTTCCTACAATGAGCAGTTCTTC. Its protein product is CATSRTGSYNEQFF.

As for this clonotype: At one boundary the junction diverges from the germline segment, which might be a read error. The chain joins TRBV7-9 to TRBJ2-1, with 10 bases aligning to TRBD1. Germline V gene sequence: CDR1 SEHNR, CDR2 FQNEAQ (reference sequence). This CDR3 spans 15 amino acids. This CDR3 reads CTSSLGTGVYNEQFF. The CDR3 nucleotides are TGTACCAGCAGCTTGGGGACAGGGGTTTACAATGAGCAGTTCTTC. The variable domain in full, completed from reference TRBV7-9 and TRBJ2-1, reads DTGVSQNPRHKITKRGQNVTFRCDPISEHNRLYWYRQTLGQGPEFLTYFQNEAQLEKSRLLSDRFSAERPKGSFSTLEIQRTEQGDSAMYLCTSSLGTGVYNEQFFGPGTRLTVL.